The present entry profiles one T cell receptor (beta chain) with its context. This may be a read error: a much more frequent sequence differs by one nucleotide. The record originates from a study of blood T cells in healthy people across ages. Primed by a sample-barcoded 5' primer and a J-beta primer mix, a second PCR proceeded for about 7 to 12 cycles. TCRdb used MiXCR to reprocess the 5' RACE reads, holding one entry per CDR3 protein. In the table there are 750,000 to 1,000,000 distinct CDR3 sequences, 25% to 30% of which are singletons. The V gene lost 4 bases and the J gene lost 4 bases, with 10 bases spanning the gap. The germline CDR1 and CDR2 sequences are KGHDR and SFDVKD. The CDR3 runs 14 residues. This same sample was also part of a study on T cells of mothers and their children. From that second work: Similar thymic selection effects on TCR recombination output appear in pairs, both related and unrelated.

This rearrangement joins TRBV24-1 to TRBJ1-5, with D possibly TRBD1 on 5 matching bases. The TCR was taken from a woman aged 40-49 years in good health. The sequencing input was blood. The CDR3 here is CATSEGTPNQPQHF. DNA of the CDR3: TGTGCCACCAGTGAGGGGACTCCTAATCAGCCCCAGCATTTT.